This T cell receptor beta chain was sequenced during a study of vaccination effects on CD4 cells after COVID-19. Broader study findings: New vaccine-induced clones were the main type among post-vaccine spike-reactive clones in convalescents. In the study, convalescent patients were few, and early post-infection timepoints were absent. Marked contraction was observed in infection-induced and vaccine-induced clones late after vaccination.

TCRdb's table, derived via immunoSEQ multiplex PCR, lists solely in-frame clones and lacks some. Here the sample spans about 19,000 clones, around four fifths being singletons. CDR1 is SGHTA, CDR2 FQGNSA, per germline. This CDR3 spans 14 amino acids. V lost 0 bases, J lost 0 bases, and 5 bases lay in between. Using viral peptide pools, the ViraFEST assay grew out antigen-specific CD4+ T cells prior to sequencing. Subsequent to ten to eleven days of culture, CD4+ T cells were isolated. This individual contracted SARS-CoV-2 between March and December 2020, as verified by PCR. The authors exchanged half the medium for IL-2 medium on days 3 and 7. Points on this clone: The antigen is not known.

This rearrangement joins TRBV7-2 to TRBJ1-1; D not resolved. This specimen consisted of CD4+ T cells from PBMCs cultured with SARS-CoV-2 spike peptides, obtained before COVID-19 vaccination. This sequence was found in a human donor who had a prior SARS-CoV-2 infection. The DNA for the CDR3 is TGTGCCAGCAGCTTAGCCAGTCTGAACACTGAAGCTTTCTTT. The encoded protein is CASSLASLNTEAFF.